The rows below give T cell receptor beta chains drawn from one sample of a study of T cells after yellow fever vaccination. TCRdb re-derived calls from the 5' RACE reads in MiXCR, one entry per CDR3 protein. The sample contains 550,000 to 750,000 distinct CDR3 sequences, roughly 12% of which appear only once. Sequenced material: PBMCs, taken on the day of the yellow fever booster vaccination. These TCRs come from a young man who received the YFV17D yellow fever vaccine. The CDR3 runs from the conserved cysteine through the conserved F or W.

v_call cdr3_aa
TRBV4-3 CASSQPGQNNEQFF
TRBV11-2 CASRPPGGRTDTQYF
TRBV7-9 CASSTGTGVETQYF
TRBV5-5 CGSQRGTVNTGELFF
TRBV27 CASSLGTSGPDTQYF
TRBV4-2 CASSPLGRGGRSEKLFF
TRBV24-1 CATSPATSSYNEQFF
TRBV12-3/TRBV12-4 CASSSRGGEETQYF
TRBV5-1 CASRSQGDQETQYF
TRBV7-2 CASSLSPGSYGYTF
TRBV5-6 CASGRLFLGEQYF
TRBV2 CANRGSGNTIYF
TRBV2 CASSEALRGGTEAFF
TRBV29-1 CSVESGYTF
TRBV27 CASSFRLAIHNEQFF
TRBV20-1 CSASFRTGLRSNEKLFF
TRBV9 CARRRARGTGELFF
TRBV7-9 CASSLYRDNTGELFF